The clone carrying this TCR beta chain occurred once. Then a second PCR, running roughly 7 to 11 cycles, was carried out with a sample-barcoded 5' primer and a J-beta primer mix. TCRdb fed the 5' RACE reads into MiXCR, producing one record per CDR3 protein. The repertoire has hundreds of thousands of distinct CDR3 sequences, roughly 31% of them found once; the top ten carry approximately 14%. Trimming cost V 4 bases and J 4 bases; bases outside gene matches: 10. Germline V gene sequence: CDR1 DFQATT, CDR2 SNEGSKA (reference sequence). The length of the CDR3 is 15 residues. This sample stems from a study of blood T cells in healthy people across ages.

The chain carries TRBV20-1 and TRBJ2-5; 9 bases align to TRBD1. The receptor was derived from a woman of 80 years or more in good health. Input material: blood. The CDR3 nucleotides read TGCAGTGCTAAAGCGACAGGGGGTCTCGGAGAGACCCAGTACTTC. Translated: CSAKATGGLGETQYF.